The text below deals with one T cell receptor (beta chain). The antigen it binds to is not known. No much larger clone is present one base from it, and per-base qualities are unavailable. Library preparation used PCR. DNA from cultured CD4+ T cells was subjected to TCR sequencing with the Oncomine TCR Beta short-read assay at the Johns Hopkins FTIC core. Genomic DNA was extracted from the cultured CD4+ T cells with the QIAamp micro DNA kit. Oncomine TCR Beta libraries from cultured CD4+ T cells were pooled with unique dual indexes and sequenced on an Illumina iSeq 100. Regarding the original processing steps: Non-productive sequences were removed, and CDR3s that did not start with C, did not end with F or W, or were shorter than 7 amino acids were discarded. Antigen-specific clonotypes were identified with the MANAFEST web application by comparing peptide-stimulated wells with reference and other culture wells. For a clone to be called positive, the clone needed an FDR below 0.05, an odds ratio above 5, and a productive frequency above 0.1% in at least two of three replicate wells. A clonotype was classed as cross-reactive if the clonotype showed significant expansion both in SARS-CoV-2 spike wells and in at least one common cold coronavirus spike condition. Levenshtein distances (stringdist) and unrooted phylogenetic trees (ape) in R version 3.6.1 were used to assess CDR3 homology. Starting from the raw public reads, TCRdb applied fastp trimming at Q25, assembled clones with MiXCR and retained in-frame beta chains. Each CDR3 protein gets just one entry, which takes the most common genes and DNA from the rows behind it. Clone size and V and J calls follow TCRdb, not the original study. In this sample the table shows thousands of distinct CDR3 sequences, roughly 46% of which occur a single time. The top ten clonotypes cover about 30% of the sample.

Reading the germline V gene gives CDR1 SGHRS and CDR2 YFSETQ. Germline trimming: 3 bases from V, 4 bases from J; junction bases outside gene matches: 8. The cysteine opens and the phenylalanine closes a CDR3 of 15 amino acids. Only the CDR3 part of the read is kept: 45 bases, read in frame from the first base. Taken with the paper, the label for treatment or condition translates to: approximately nine-day PBMC culture with coronavirus spike peptide pools or control peptides (ViraFEST assay). CD4+ T cells from unexposed donors were collected before the COVID-19 pandemic (2011-2018). To expand antigen-specific T cells with peptide pools and then pick out the expanded clonotypes through TCR sequencing, the study relied on the ViraFEST assay. Each well held 1.5 million to 2.5 million PBMCs cultured with roughly 10 ug/ml peptide pools in IMDM containing around 5% human AB serum and approximately 10 IU/ml IL-2. On days 3 and 7, half of the culture medium was replaced with fresh IL-2-containing medium. After around 10 days of culture, CD4+ T cells were isolated by negative selection with the EasySep CD4+ T cell isolation kit. Unexposed donor CD4+ T cells were tested for reactivity to SARS-CoV-2 S and N and four common cold coronavirus spike pools, as cell number allowed. Ficoll-Paque Plus gradient centrifugation was used to isolate PBMCs from whole blood, and the isolated PBMCs were then either used fresh or cryopreserved at -140C. Triplicate wells were generally used for each culture condition. Leukapheresis product for the unexposed donors was purchased commercially.

This sample was included in a study of vaccination and CD4 T cells after COVID-19 (dated by TCRdb to 2021 to 2024). The study in broad terms: The convalescent cohort included six males and four females, with two Hispanic individuals, seven Caucasians, two Asians and one multiracial person. Each participant got two doses of either the Pfizer-BioNTech BNT162b2 vaccine (n=8) or the Moderna mRNA-1273 vaccine (n=2). Post-COVID blood samples from convalescent patients were collected a median of around 110 days after diagnosis, with a range of about 35 to 161 days. The time from the second vaccine dose to post-vaccine blood sampling had a median of around 72 days and ranged from about 14 to 241 days. The cultures were stimulated with overlapping spike peptide pools from SARS-CoV-2 and from the common cold coronaviruses HCoV-NL63, HCoV-OC43 and HCoV-229E. As controls, cultures received a CEFX viral epitope pool (the positive control), an HIV-1 Nef peptide pool (the negative control), or no peptide at all. The spike-specific CD4+ TCR repertoire was compared before and after mRNA vaccination in approximately ten COVID-19 convalescent patients and a handful of infection-naive healthy vaccine recipients. In an earlier paper using these donors, memory CD4+ T cell crossreactivity between SARS-CoV-2 and common cold coronavirus spike proteins was assessed at the TCR clonotype level. Summary of the overall study and its limitations: Among convalescent patients, a median about 90% of the SARS-CoV-2-reactive clones seen after vaccination appeared only after vaccination, which suggests priming specific to the vaccine. An increase in the median number of SARS-CoV-2-reactive clonotypes from 21 after infection to roughly 38 after vaccination was observed, but the change was not found to be significant. Only a relatively small number of convalescent patients were included in the study, and early timepoints following natural infection were not analyzed. Of the vaccine-specific clones found in convalescent patients, nearly all (304 of 307) were mono-reactive for SARS-CoV-2 spike instead of being cross-reactive with common cold coronaviruses.

The chain links TRBV5-1 with TRBJ1-2; 8 central nucleotides agree with TRBD1. The sequence derives from a human donor in good health. Sequenced sample: CD4+ T cells from blood, cultured in vitro. The sequenced DNA is TGCGCCAGCAGCTCGGGACAGGTCTTATCCTATGGCTACACCTTC. It specifies CASSSGQVLSYGYTF.